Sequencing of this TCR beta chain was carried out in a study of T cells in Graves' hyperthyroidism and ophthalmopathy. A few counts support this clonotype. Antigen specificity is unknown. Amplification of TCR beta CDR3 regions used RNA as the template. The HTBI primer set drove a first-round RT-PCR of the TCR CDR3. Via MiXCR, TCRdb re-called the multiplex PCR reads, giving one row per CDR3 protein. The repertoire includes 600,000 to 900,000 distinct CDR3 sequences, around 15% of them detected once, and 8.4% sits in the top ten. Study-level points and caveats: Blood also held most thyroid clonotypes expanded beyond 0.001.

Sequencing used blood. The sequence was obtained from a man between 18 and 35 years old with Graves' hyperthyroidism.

The CDR3 DNA reads TGTGCCAGCTCACCAGGAGGTTTCGTCCACTCCTACGAGCAGTACTTC. Its protein product is CASSPGGFVHSYEQYF. The genes are TRBV18 and TRBJ2-7; a weak D match, TRBD2 (5 bases). CDR1 is KGHSH, CDR2 LQKENI, per germline. The V end was cut by 2 bases, the J end by 0 bases, with 14 bases between. CDR3 length: 16 residues. Variable domain in full (rest from reference TRBV18 and TRBJ2-7): NAGVMQNPRHLVRRRGQEARLRCSPMKGHSHVYWYRQLPEEGLKFMVYLQKENIIDESGMPKERFSAEFPKEGPSILRIQQVVRGDSAAYFCASSPGGFVHSYEQYFGPGTRLTVT.